The clone carrying this T cell receptor (beta chain) was recorded only once. Its specificity is not known. The sample comes from a study of T cell responses to AZD1222 COVID-19 vaccine. Study-level points and caveats: Unmutated variant regions are reportedly the target of nearly half of TCRs that are spike-specific. White British donors predominated, females outnumbered males, and clonal diversity was possibly underestimated.

In germline, CDR1 is LNHDA, CDR2 SQIVND (reference sequence). This CDR3 contains 19 residues. Trimming left V 1 base short and J 0 bases short, with 19 bases between. Produced via immunoSEQ multiplex PCR; TCRdb's table is partial and in-frame only. This sample has about 120,000 clones, with 85% to 95% found just once. The V and J genes are TRBV19 and TRBJ1-3; D perhaps matches TRBD1 (5 bases). This TCR was sampled from an adult who received the AZD1222 COVID-19 vaccine. The starting material was peripheral blood, obtained 28 days after the second AZD1222 dose. CDR3 in DNA: TGTGCCAGTAGTATAGCAGTTTTTTCACAGGCAAGCTCTGGAAACACCATATATTTT. Its translation is CASSIAVFSQASSGNTIYF.